The text below deals with one TCR beta chain. The antigen is not known. Some clones are missing from TCRdb's copy, which holds only in-frame ones; the method was immunoSEQ multiplex PCR. The sample contains tens of thousands of clones, 80% to 95% of which appear only once. This sample was taken from a study of cytomegalovirus exposure and HLA in healthy donors. Notes on the study in general: Over 150 TCR beta chains were listed as cytomegalovirus-associated.

Trimming removed 0 bases from V and 2 bases from J; junction bases left unmatched: 2. This CDR3 is built from 15 residues. The germline V gene encodes CDR1 SGHNT and CDR2 YYREEE (reference sequence). Sequencing was done on a sample of PBMCs. The receptor was isolated from a man aged 18 to 29 in good health and CMV-seropositive. The V and J genes are TRBV5-4 and TRBJ1-1; TRBD1 matches 9 bases. The CDR3 nucleotides are TGTGCCAGCAGCTTGGTGGGACAGGGTAACACTGAAGCTTTCTTT. This codes for CASSLVGQGNTEAFF. The variable domain in full, completed from reference TRBV5-4 and TRBJ1-1, reads ETGVTQSPTHLIKTRGQQVTLRCSSQSGHNTVSWYQQALGQGPQFIFQYYREEENGRGNFPPRFSGLQFPNYSSELNVNALELDDSALYLCASSLVGQGNTEAFFGQGTRLTVV.